The 21 T cell receptor beta chains below were found in one sample sequenced in a study of OX40 agonist ivuxolimab in advanced cancers. Receptor libraries were prepared by the immunoSEQ multiplex PCR assay. The immuneACCESS repertoire file appears here via TCRdb, limited to in-frame rearrangements. These files lack a portion of the clones; in checked studies, under half of the deficit traces to unresolved V genes, and the cause of the others is not known. The sample records about 62,000 clones, around 90% of which are singletons. In total, the top ten clones hold roughly 13% of the sample. The sample in question was CD4+ or CD8+ T cells sorted from blood, obtained in a trial of the OX40 agonist ivuxolimab. The receptors were gathered from an adult with an advanced solid tumor such as melanoma, head and neck, liver or kidney cancer.

In this sample, this clone turned up once. The rearrangement uses TRBV6-5 and TRBJ1-1; D remains ambiguous. Germline V gives CDR1 MNHEY, CDR2 SVGAGI. This CDR3 comprises 11 residues. Trimming shortened V by 8 bases and J by 3 bases, and 7 bases separated the two germline ends. The DNA for the CDR3 is TGTGCCAGCGGAGAATACACTGAAGCTTTCTTT. It encodes CASGEYTEAFF.

The J gene is TRBJ2-3, the V gene TRBV4-1; no clear D. V lost 1 base, J lost 2 bases, and 4 bases lay in between. The CDR3 is 13 amino acids. Germline assignment: CDR1 MGHRA and CDR2 YSYEKL. CDR3 residues: CASSQGTTDTQYF. CDR3 bases: TGCGCCAGCAGCCAAGGGACCACAGATACGCAGTATTTT.

This chain joins TRBV12-5 and TRBJ1-4; D is undetermined. Germline V gene data show CDR1 as LGHNT and CDR2 as FRNRAP. The CDR3 length is 16 residues. V was shortened by 0 bases and J by 1 base, with 9 bases between the two germline ends. This CDR3 reads CASGLVQVGTNEKLFF. In DNA form, the CDR3 reads TGTGCTAGTGGTTTGGTACAAGTGGGAACTAATGAAAAACTGTTTTTT.

The rearrangement links TRBV28 to TRBJ2-1; the match to TRBD1 covers 9 bases. Looked up from germline, CDR1 is MDHEN and CDR2 is SYDVKM. V shed 4 bases, J shed 1 base, and the junction held 5 bases outside the gene matches. The CDR3 runs 16 residues. The DNA for the CDR3 is TGTGCCAGCAGTTCGCTGGGACAGGGATCCTACAATGAGCAGTTCTTC. Translating it yields CASSSLGQGSYNEQFF.

The V and J genes are TRBV6-1 and TRBJ1-1; 8 bases line up with TRBD1. The germline V gene encodes CDR1 MNHNS and CDR2 SASEGT. The CDR3 is 15 residues long. V was pared by 7 bases and J by 4 bases, with 11 bases of the junction left unmatched. The CDR3 sequence is CASTTLSGGFTEAFF. The CDR3 coding sequence is TGTGCCAGCACCACCCTGTCAGGGGGCTTCACTGAAGCTTTCTTT.

V and J are TRBV19 and TRBJ2-2; D possibly matches TRBD1 or TRBD2 (5 bases each). Trimming pared 3 bases from V and 6 bases from J, leaving 8 bases between. Germline V gene lookup returns CDR1 LNHDA and CDR2 SQIVND (reference sequence). This CDR3 is built from 13 residues. CDR3 region: CASSIRGAGELFF. DNA for the CDR3: TGTGCCAGTAGTATTAGAGGGGCCGGGGAGCTGTTTTTT.

DNA for the CDR3: TGTGCCAGCAGCTTAGTCGTCGCCCCCGGGGAGCTGTTTTTT. Its translation is CASSLVVAPGELFF. This chain uses TRBV7-9 with TRBJ2-2; D uncertain. With 1 base removed from V and 6 bases from J, the gap between germline ends came to 9 bases. The CDR3 covers 14 residues. The V gene's germline CDR1 is SEHNR and CDR2 FQNEAQ (reference sequence). The entire variable domain, with the rest obtained from reference TRBV7-9 and TRBJ2-2, is as follows: DTGVSQNPRHKITKRGQNVTFRCDPISEHNRLYWYRQTLGQGPEFLTYFQNEAQLEKSRLLSDRFSAERPKGSFSTLEIQRTEQGDSAMYLCASSLVVAPGELFFGEGSRLTVL.

The chain is built from TRBV7-9 and TRBJ2-3, with 12 bases that match TRBD2. The CDR3 extends over 16 amino acids. With V trimmed by 5 bases and J by 4 bases, 7 bases remained unmatched. CDR1 and CDR2 (germline): SEHNR, FQNEAQ (reference sequence). As DNA, the CDR3 is TGTGCCAGCAGCCAAGCCCTAGCGGGGGGGGCAGATACGCAGTATTTT. Residues: CASSQALAGGADTQYF.

The V call is TRBV7-9, the J call TRBJ1-1; 8 nucleotides line up with TRBD1. CDR1 SEHNR and CDR2 FQNEAQ come from the germline V gene (reference sequence). This CDR3 contains 13 residues. V trimming: 3 bases; J trimming: 5 bases; junction bases outside the gene matches: 2. CDR3 in amino acids: CASSLDRETEAFF. CDR3 nucleotide sequence: TGTGCCAGCAGCTTGGACAGGGAAACTGAAGCTTTCTTT.

V gene TRBV9 combines with J gene TRBJ2-1; no reliable D call. CDR3 length equals 14 residues. CDR1 and CDR2 (germline): SGDLS, YYNGEE. Trimming shortened V by 4 bases and J by 0 bases, and 8 bases separated the two germline ends. The CDR3: CASSTGNSYNEQFF. CDR3 nucleotides: TGTGCCAGCAGCACTGGCAACTCCTACAATGAGCAGTTCTTC.

The rearrangement uses TRBV28 and TRBJ2-5, with a tentative D call TRBD1 (6 bases). The CDR3 contains 16 residues. Deletions cut 4 bases from V and 4 bases from J, with 19 bases between. Germline V gene sequence: CDR1 MDHEN, CDR2 SYDVKM. CDR3 bases: TGTGCCAGCAGTTCCCCCTGGGCCCTAGGGGGAGAGACCCAGTACTTC. It is translated as CASSSPWALGGETQYF.

The chain links TRBV5-1 to TRBJ2-1, with D unresolved. The CDR3 extends over 15 amino acids. The germline V gene encodes CDR1 SGHRS and CDR2 YFSETQ. V was trimmed by 3 bases and J by 6 bases, leaving 16 bases between them. The DNA of the CDR3 is TGCGCCAGCAGCTCTGAAAGCCTTGGTCCCAATGAGCAGTTCTTC. Protein sequence: CASSSESLGPNEQFF. The variable domain in full, completed from reference TRBV5-1 and TRBJ2-1, reads KAGVTQTPRYLIKTRGQQVTLSCSPISGHRSVSWYQQTPGQGLQFLFEYFSETQRNKGNFPGRFSGRQFSNSRSEMNVSTLELGDSALYLCASSSESLGPNEQFFGPGTRLTVL.

The chain couples TRBV28 to TRBJ2-7; D uncertain. V was pared by 5 bases and J by 2 bases, with 7 bases between. The CDR3 is 12 amino acids. Per germline, CDR1 MDHEN and CDR2 SYDVKM. CDR3 DNA sequence: TGTGCCAGCAGTCCCTATACCTACGAGCAGTACTTC. Its translation: CASSPYTYEQYF.

V is TRBV2 and J is TRBJ1-2; TRBD1 is a possible D gene (6 bases). Trimming cost V 4 bases and J 4 bases, with 10 bases left between them. The germline gives CDR1 SNHLY, CDR2 FYNNEI. The CDR3 extends over 13 amino acids. Here the CDR3 reads CASSAGTTYGYTF. The DNA for the CDR3 is TGTGCCAGCAGTGCCGGGACAACCTATGGCTACACCTTC.

The genes are TRBV27 and TRBJ1-1; 8 bases fit TRBD1. The CDR3 totals 12 residues. The trim removed 6 bases at V and 5 bases at J, leaving 2 bases unmatched. Per the germline V gene, CDR1 is MNHEY and CDR2 is SMNVEV (reference sequence). DNA of the CDR3: TGTGCCAGCAGAACAGGGGGAACTGAAGCTTTCTTT. It yields the protein CASRTGGTEAFF.

The chain combines TRBV12-5 with TRBJ2-2; possibly TRBD2 for D (5 bases). The CDR3 has 15 amino acids. V was shortened by 5 bases and J by 7 bases, with 17 bases between the two germline ends. The V gene's germline CDR1 is LGHNT and CDR2 FRNRAP. This CDR3 is CASGPDGLSGGELFF. CDR3 nucleotides: TGTGCTAGTGGTCCCGATGGACTCTCGGGCGGGGAGCTGTTTTTT.

The chain has TRBV2 and TRBJ1-1; 7 bases match TRBD1. The CDR3 length is 13 residues. Germline assignment: CDR1 SNHLY and CDR2 FYNNEI. V gave up 5 bases and J gave up 4 bases; unmatched junction bases: 4. This chain's CDR3 is CASSTGDGTEAFF. CDR3 DNA sequence: TGTGCCAGCAGTACAGGGGACGGCACTGAAGCTTTCTTT.

The rearrangement links TRBV4-2 to TRBJ2-7; TRBD2 might be the D (6 bases). Trimming removed 4 bases at V and 3 bases at J, with 19 bases between. This CDR3 contains 16 residues. From germline, CDR1 is LGHNA and CDR2 YNFKEQ. CDR3 DNA sequence: TGTGCCAGCAGCCTAACGACCGGGACTCCAAACTACGAGCAGTACTTC. Translating gives CASSLTTGTPNYEQYF.

The chain employs TRBV11-3 and TRBJ1-1; 7 nucleotides line up with TRBD1. CDR3 length: 16 amino acids. V was pared by 5 bases and J by 1 base, with 10 bases of the junction left unmatched. Germline V gene data show CDR1 as SGHNT and CDR2 as YENEEA. The CDR3 nucleotides are TGTGCCAGCAGCCAGGGGGATCAGGGAAGGAACACTGAAGCTTTCTTT. Protein: CASSQGDQGRNTEAFF. Combining the CDR3 with reference TRBV11-3 and TRBJ1-1 gives the whole variable domain EAGVVQSPRYKIIEKKQPVAFWCNPISGHNTLYWYLQNLGQGPELLIRYENEEAVDDSQLPKDRFSAERLKGVDSTLKIQPAELGDSAVYLCASSQGDQGRNTEAFFGQGTRLTVV.

The chain couples TRBV7-3 to TRBJ2-1; D may be TRBD2 (6 bases). Trimming removed 3 bases at V and 0 bases at J, with 12 bases between. CDR3 length: 16 residues. Germline values: CDR1 SGHTA, CDR2 FQGTGA. This CDR3 reads CASSFGTGSSYNEQFF. CDR3 DNA: TGTGCCAGCAGCTTTGGGACTGGGAGCTCCTACAATGAGCAGTTCTTC. The full variable domain, rest sourced from reference TRBV7-3 and TRBJ2-1, is GAGVSQTPSNKVTEKGKYVELRCDPISGHTALYWYRQSLGQGPEFLIYFQGTGAADDSGLPNDRFFAVRPEGSVSTLKIQRTERGDSAVYLCASSFGTGSSYNEQFFGPGTRLTVL.

This chain connects TRBV11-2 to TRBJ2-7, with D unclear. The V gene lost 3 bases and the J gene lost 1 base, with 7 bases spanning the gap. The CDR3 covers 13 residues. CDR1 is SGHAT and CDR2 is FQNNGV in the germline V gene. The CDR3 coding sequence is TGTGCCAGCAGCTTTCCCGAGTCCTACGAGCAGTACTTC. Translated, it gives CASSFPESYEQYF.